This entry lists 22 T cell receptor beta chains sequenced from one sample in a study of early T cells in non-severe SARS-CoV-2 infection. TCRdb redid the calling of the 5' RACE reads with MiXCR, one entry per CDR3 protein. Here the sample spans about 80,000 distinct CDR3 sequences, about 11% being singletons. Material: whole blood. The receptors were gathered from an adult who was a healthcare worker with PCR-confirmed SARS-CoV-2 infection or an uninfected control (not recorded which).

This clonotype has a handful of counts. The chain joins TRBV29-1 to TRBJ2-3, with TRBD2 identical over 11 bases. Trimming at V came to 6 bases and at J to 5 bases, leaving 10 bases not matched to a gene. The germline V gene has CDR1 SQVTM and CDR2 ANQGSEA. This CDR3 has 15 amino acids. CDR3 sequence: CSVLGLAADEDTQYF. The CDR3 nucleotides are TGCAGCGTCCTGGGACTAGCGGCGGATGAAGATACGCAGTATTTT.

This clonotype has ten or more counts. The V call is TRBV7-2, the J call TRBJ1-1; possibly TRBD1 for D (5 bases). V shed 1 base and J shed 1 base, with 7 bases lying between them. Germline CDR1 reads SGHTA; CDR2 reads FQGNSA. CDR3 length: 14 residues. CDR3 nucleotides: TGTGCCAGCAGCTTAGACAGGTGGAACACTGAAGCTTTCTTT. Protein product: CASSLDRWNTEAFF.

V and J are TRBV7-9 and TRBJ2-5; weak D call: TRBD2 (6 bases). The CDR3 runs to 14 residues. With 7 bases removed from V and 9 bases from J, the gap between germline ends came to 21 bases. Germline CDR1 is SEHNR and CDR2 is FQNEAQ (reference sequence). The chain's CDR3 is CASTSGGPSSAQYF. The CDR3, as DNA: TGTGCCAGCACCTCAGGAGGGCCCTCAAGCGCCCAGTACTTC.

Only a few counts were recorded for this clonotype. This chain links TRBV18 with TRBJ2-7; 8 positions agree with TRBD2. The germline V gene has CDR1 KGHSH and CDR2 LQKENI. The CDR3 covers 12 residues. With V trimmed by 3 bases and J by 12 bases, 7 bases remained unmatched. The CDR3, as DNA: TGTGCCAGCTCACCCGTGCGGGGGGCTCCGTACTTC. Translation: CASSPVRGAPYF. The full variable domain, rest sourced from reference TRBV18 and TRBJ2-7, is NAGVMQNPRHLVRRRGQEARLRCSPMKGHSHVYWYRQLPEEGLKFMVYLQKENIIDESGMPKERFSAEFPKEGPSILRIQQVVRGDSAAYFCASSPVRGAPYFGPGTRLTVT.

The V gene is TRBV6-6, the J gene TRBJ2-7; a weak D match, TRBD2 (5 bases). Germline loops: CDR1 MNHNY, CDR2 SVGAGI (reference sequence). V was pared by 5 bases and J by 5 bases, with 13 bases between. CDR3 length: 13 amino acids. This chain's CDR3 is CASSPTGSDEQYF. CDR3 bases: TGTGCCAGCAGTCCCACCGGTAGCGACGAGCAGTACTTC.

This clonotype turned up a few times. The chain joins TRBV7-6 to TRBJ2-7, with D possibly called TRBD1 or TRBD2 (5 bases each). The V end lost 6 bases, the J end lost 2 bases, and 17 bases lay between the germline ends. The CDR3 totals 15 residues. Germline V CDR1 and CDR2: SGHVS, FNYEAQ. CDR3 sequence (DNA): TGTGCCAGCAGTATACGGGGCCCTGTCCCCTACGAGCAGTACTTC. This codes for CASSIRGPVPYEQYF.

This clonotype was seen a handful of times. V and J are TRBV11-2 and TRBJ2-5; D is perhaps TRBD1 (6 bases). With 5 bases removed from V and 1 base from J, the gap between germline ends came to 20 bases. Germline V lookup: CDR1 SGHAT, CDR2 FQNNGV. The CDR3 runs 17 residues. The CDR3 region has the DNA TGTGCCAGCAGCCTCAGGGGACCGACAGATTCCCAAGAGACCCAGTACTTC. Protein: CASSLRGPTDSQETQYF.

This clonotype appeared many times. The CDR3 sequence: CASSQGGRAGGDYGYTF. The CDR3 DNA sequence: TGCGCCAGCAGCCAAGGCGGACGTGCGGGTGGGGACTATGGCTACACCTTC. V gene TRBV4-1 combines with J gene TRBJ1-2, with D unclear. The CDR3 contains 17 residues. The V gene's germline CDR1 is MGHRA and CDR2 YSYEKL. Trimming left V 1 base short and J 3 bases short, with 18 bases between.

This clonotype was seen a few times. The chain links TRBV4-1 to TRBJ1-4; D is unclear. Germline values: CDR1 MGHRA, CDR2 YSYEKL. The CDR3 sequence is 14 residues long. V dropped 4 bases and J dropped 0 bases, with 6 bases sitting between them. CDR3 coding DNA: TGCGCCAGCAGCCCAGTTGCAACTAATGAAAAACTGTTTTTT. It specifies CASSPVATNEKLFF.

This clonotype showed up just a few times. This chain connects TRBV18 to TRBJ2-7; D may correspond to TRBD1 or TRBD2 (5 bases each). Germline V lookup: CDR1 KGHSH, CDR2 LQKENI. The V end lost 1 base, the J end lost 5 bases, and 9 bases lay between the germline ends. This CDR3 has 13 residues. The CDR3 protein is CASSPRMGDEQYF. CDR3 in DNA: TGTGCCAGCTCACCACGGATGGGGGACGAGCAGTACTTC.

This clonotype occurred many times. DNA of the CDR3: TGTGCCAGCGGCCGGCAGAGGACAGATACGCAGTATTTT. It is translated as CASGRQRTDTQYF. The chain couples TRBV7-6 to TRBJ2-3; D uncertain. Germline V CDR1 and CDR2: SGHVS, FNYEAQ. Trimming left V 8 bases short and J 3 bases short, with 12 bases between. The CDR3 spans 13 residues.

This clonotype was detected ten times or more. This chain's CDR3 is CSASDTGTANYEQYF. CDR3 bases: TGCAGTGCTAGCGACACCGGGACAGCTAATTACGAGCAGTACTTC. This chain joins TRBV20-1 and TRBJ2-7; 7 bases align to TRBD1. V lost 3 bases and J lost 4; bases outside the gene matches: 12. Germline values: CDR1 DFQATT, CDR2 SNEGSKA (reference sequence). This CDR3 spans 15 amino acids.

Only a few counts were recorded for this clonotype. The chain joins TRBV24-1 to TRBJ2-1; 12 bases line up with TRBD2. V lost 4 bases and J lost 6; bases outside the gene matches: 12. CDR1 is KGHDR and CDR2 is SFDVKD in the germline V gene. The CDR3 runs 18 residues. The DNA of the CDR3 is TGTGCCACCAGTGACTCTGGACTAGCGGGGAGACCATCCAATGAGCAGTTCTTC. Encoded protein: CATSDSGLAGRPSNEQFF.

There are a few counts of this clonotype. The genes are TRBV7-2 and TRBJ1-5; D is possibly TRBD1 (6 bases). Germline V CDR1 and CDR2: SGHTA, FQGNSA. The CDR3 runs to 14 residues. The germline V and J ends were trimmed by 2 bases and 3 bases, with 8 bases remaining between them. The CDR3, as DNA: TGTGCCAGCAGCTTATGGGACATCAATCAGCCCCAGCATTTT. Its protein product is CASSLWDINQPQHF. Using reference TRBV7-2 and TRBJ1-5 for the parts outside the CDR3, the full variable domain is GAGVSQSPSNKVTEKGKDVELRCDPISGHTALYWYRQSLGQGLEFLIYFQGNSAPDKSGLPSDRFSAERTGGSVSTLTIQRTQQEDSAVYLCASSLWDINQPQHFGDGTRLSIL.

The rearrangement links TRBV7-6 to TRBJ1-5, with D hard to call. The CDR3 loop spans 18 amino acids. Germline lookup yields CDR1 SGHVS and CDR2 FNYEAQ. V was cut by 5 bases and J by 0 bases, with 20 bases left in between. The CDR3, as DNA: TGTGCCAGCAGCCCCGCTCCCCGGACGGAATATAGCAATCAGCCCCAGCATTTT. Protein product: CASSPAPRTEYSNQPQHF. The full variable domain, its missing parts supplied by reference TRBV7-6 and TRBJ1-5, is GAGVSQSPRYKVTKRGQDVALRCDPISGHVSLYWYRQALGQGPEFLTYFNYEAQQDKSGLPNDRFSAERPEGSISTLTIQRTEQRDSAMYRCASSPAPRTEYSNQPQHFGDGTRLSIL.

Many counts were recorded for this clonotype. The chain couples TRBV12-3 or TRBV12-4 to TRBJ1-5, with 7 bases that match TRBD1. Trimming at V came to 6 bases and at J to 3 bases, leaving 5 bases not matched to a gene. The CDR3 spans 14 residues. The CDR3 loop reads CASRDRVDNQPQHF. The CDR3 DNA is TGTGCCAGCAGAGACAGGGTTGACAATCAGCCCCAGCATTTT.

At least ten counts were recorded for this clonotype. V gene TRBV6-2 or TRBV6-3 combines with J gene TRBJ2-7; D possibly matches TRBD1 or TRBD2 (5 bases each). V lost 6 bases and J 0 bases, leaving 15 bases between the germline ends. Per germline, CDR1 MNHEY and CDR2 SVGEGT. The CDR3 runs 15 residues. The CDR3 DNA reads TGTGCCAGCAGCTCCGGGACCTTTGCCTCCTACGAGCAGTACTTC. This sequence encodes CASSSGTFASYEQYF.

This clonotype was observed at least ten times. This chain joins TRBV4-3 and TRBJ1-4; TRBD1 agrees at 9 bases. The germline V gene encodes CDR1 LGHNA and CDR2 YSLEER. V shed 1 base and J 8 bases; nucleotides not matched to a gene: 8. The CDR3 has 16 amino acids. CDR3 DNA sequence: TGCGCCAGCAGCCAAGTTGGTGGGACAGGGCAGGAAAAACTGTTTTTT. Amino acids: CASSQVGGTGQEKLFF.

This clonotype was detected many times. The chain has TRBV6-6 and TRBJ1-5; TRBD1 might be the D (5 bases). The CDR3 is 14 amino acids. From germline, CDR1 is MNHNY and CDR2 SVGAGI (reference sequence). Trimming removed 6 bases at V and 3 bases at J, with 12 bases between. CDR3 loop: CASSHRSSNQPQHF. The CDR3 DNA is TGTGCCAGCAGCCACAGGAGTTCCAATCAGCCCCAGCATTTT.

This chain links TRBV10-2 with TRBJ1-1, with no clear D. The CDR3 spans 15 residues. In germline, CDR1 is WSHSY, CDR2 SAAADI. With 4 bases removed from V and 5 bases from J, the gap between germline ends came to 17 bases. CDR3 residues: CASSAFARLGTEAFF. The CDR3 DNA sequence: TGCGCCAGCAGTGCGTTTGCCCGGCTGGGTACTGAAGCTTTCTTT.

This clonotype was picked up a small number of times. The chain recombines TRBV27 with TRBJ2-7, with TRBD1 as a possible D gene (6 bases). Trimming took off 6 bases at V and 5 bases at J, with 17 bases between the two ends. Per germline, CDR1 MNHEY and CDR2 SMNVEV (reference sequence). The CDR3 is 14 residues long. CDR3 DNA sequence: TGTGCCAGCAGCACAGGGCCTCGGGTGAACGAGCAGTACTTC. Amino acids: CASSTGPRVNEQYF.

This clonotype was detected ten times or more. The rearrangement links TRBV18 to TRBJ1-1, with D possibly being TRBD1 (6 bases). V was cut by 2 bases and J by 2 bases, with 12 bases left in between. This CDR3 has 15 amino acids. Germline values: CDR1 KGHSH, CDR2 LQKENI. CDR3 amino acids: CASSPTTGPNTEAFF. The DNA of the CDR3 is TGTGCCAGCTCACCAACGACAGGACCAAACACTGAAGCTTTCTTT.